The next 8 T cell receptor beta chains were all read from a single sample in a study of beta chain features in type 1 diabetes. The investigators reverse transcribed all of the isolated RNA, so they sequenced expressed TCRB transcripts. Sequencing was performed with immunoSEQ multiplex PCR; in TCRdb, only in-frame clones are kept and a portion is missing. The sample lists 350,000 or so clones; about 19% were seen once. Sequencing input: naive CD4+ T cells from blood. Every receptor here comes from a young woman in good health.

V and J are TRBV30 and TRBJ2-1, with 8 bases that match TRBD2. The CDR3 runs to 15 residues. After removal of 4 bases from V and 3 bases from J, the junction contained 8 bases not matched to a gene. CDR1 and CDR2 (germline): GTSNPN, SVGIG (reference sequence). CDR3 coding DNA: TGTGCCTGGATCGGGAGGGCCCGGGTCTACAATGAGCAGTTCTTC. This encodes CAWIGRARVYNEQFF.

This clone appeared a few times. The V gene is TRBV2, the J gene TRBJ2-5; no clear D gene. CDR1 SNHLY and CDR2 FYNNEI come from the germline V gene. Deletions cut 8 bases from V and 5 bases from J, with 12 bases between. CDR3 length equals 12 residues. The CDR3 DNA sequence: TGTGCCAGCGCCAGAAACGGGGAGACCCAGTACTTC. Protein: CASARNGETQYF.

The chain recombines TRBV6-1 with TRBJ2-1, with 11 bases matching TRBD2. The V gene end was trimmed by 7 bases and the J gene end by 10 bases; junction bases not matched to a gene: 12. The CDR3 runs to 15 residues. CDR1 and CDR2 (germline): MNHNS, SASEGT. The CDR3 sequence is CASTRFSGRAVEQFF. The CDR3 DNA sequence: TGTGCCAGCACCCGGTTTAGCGGGAGGGCCGTAGAGCAGTTCTTC.

V usage is TRBV2 and J usage is TRBJ2-6; maybe TRBD2 (6 bases). CDR3 length: 13 amino acids. Germline-derived CDR1 and CDR2 are SNHLY and FYNNEI. V dropped 8 bases and J dropped 4 bases, with 9 bases sitting between them. CDR3 residues: CASGTSGANVLTF. The DNA for the CDR3 is TGTGCCAGCGGGACTTCCGGGGCCAACGTCCTGACTTTC.

This clone is a singleton in its sample. The CDR3 DNA is TGTGCCAGCAGGGGGAGTGGCGATGAGCAGTTCTTC. Its protein is CASRGSGDEQFF. This rearrangement joins TRBV9 to TRBJ2-1, with D perhaps TRBD2 (5 bases). This CDR3 region has 12 residues. Germline-derived CDR1 and CDR2 are SGDLS and YYNGEE. V was clipped by 5 bases and J by 8 bases, with 11 bases between them.

This clone was counted between two and nine times. The rearrangement uses TRBV29-1 and TRBJ2-5; 11 nucleotides align to TRBD2. The CDR3 runs 13 residues. Germline V gene lookup returns CDR1 SQVTM and CDR2 ANQGSEA. The ends lost 8 bases at V and 3 bases at J; junction bases unmatched: 5. CDR3 amino acids: CSTIAGGEETQYF. CDR3 DNA sequence: TGCAGCACCATAGCGGGAGGGGAAGAGACCCAGTACTTC.

This clone was found a few times. The rearrangement links TRBV7-2 to TRBJ2-1, with D possibly matching TRBD2 (5 bases). Trimming removed 2 bases from V and 3 bases from J, with 20 bases in between. There are 18 residues in the CDR3. CDR1 is SGHTA, CDR2 FQGNSA, per germline. The CDR3 spells CASSLSVGLRAIYNEQFF. CDR3 DNA sequence: TGTGCCAGCAGCTTATCGGTTGGTTTGAGGGCTATCTACAATGAGCAGTTCTTC.

The chain carries TRBV19 and TRBJ2-3, with 9 positions matching TRBD1. There are 16 residues in the CDR3. CDR1 and CDR2 from the germline V gene are LNHDA and SQIVND (reference sequence). The V and J ends lost 4 bases and 0 bases, in that order; junction bases with no gene match: 5. Written as DNA, the CDR3 is TGTGCCAGTAGTACCTGGACAGGGGCTAGCACAGATACGCAGTATTTT. Protein sequence: CASSTWTGASTDTQYF.